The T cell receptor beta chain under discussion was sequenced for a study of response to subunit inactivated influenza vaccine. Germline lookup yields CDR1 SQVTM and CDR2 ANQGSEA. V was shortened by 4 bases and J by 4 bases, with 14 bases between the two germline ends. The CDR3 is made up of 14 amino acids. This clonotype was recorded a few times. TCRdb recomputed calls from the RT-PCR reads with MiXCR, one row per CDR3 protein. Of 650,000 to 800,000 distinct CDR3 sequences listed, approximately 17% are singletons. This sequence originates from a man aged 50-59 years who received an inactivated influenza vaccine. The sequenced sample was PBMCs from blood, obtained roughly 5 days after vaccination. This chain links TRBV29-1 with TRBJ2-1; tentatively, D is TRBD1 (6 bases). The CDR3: CSVVQGFLYNEQFF. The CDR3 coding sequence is TGCAGCGTTGTACAGGGTTTCCTATACAATGAGCAGTTCTTC.